This T cell receptor (beta chain) was identified in a study of identical twins (TCRdb year 2016). Describing the broader study: The study deep-sequenced TCR alpha and beta repertoires from monozygotic twins, unrelated adults of various ages and cord blood to test whether fetal clonotypes persist. To rule out contamination, replicate twin experiments were performed at different times with different library preparation protocols.

To prepare the library, 5' RACE was applied. Sequenced on an Illumina HiSeq 2000. A universal primer binding site was added through template switching, and the final cDNA carried a unique molecular identifier so that TCR cDNA molecules could be counted accurately. Specific primers in the conserved constant-segment region were used to synthesize first-strand cDNA for the TCR alpha and beta chains. To control for contamination, every cDNA library carried two barcodes: a SMART-Mk sample barcode plus Illumina barcodes. Two successive PCR steps introduced TruSeq adapter sequences along with Illumina sample barcodes. Sequencing of the TCR alpha and beta cDNA libraries was done on the Illumina HiSeq platform using custom primers. Per the source publication's procedure: Raw reads were processed with MiGEC to extract unique molecular identifiers, and MiXCR was used to determine CDR3 positions. Recombination models were inferred per individual with the repgenHMM and IGoR tools using an EM algorithm. Shared clonotypes were analyzed with the tcR package in R, and sharing was normalized by the product of cloneset sizes. To study raw recombination free of thymic and clonal selection effects, out-of-frame nonproductive sequences were analyzed. TCRdb applied fastp at Q25 and MiXCR to the public reads, then kept only in-frame beta chains. Identical CDR3 protein sequences are pooled into one entry, listed with their most common genes and DNA. TCRdb, not the original authors, processed these V and J calls. Recorded for this sample are around 450,000 distinct CDR3 sequences; around 14% of them occurred a single time. About 0.52% of the sample belongs to the ten largest clones.

Every donor was a healthy Caucasian. The twin cohort comprised three pairs of female monozygotic twins, all aged roughly 18 to 29 years. Positive isolation kits from Invitrogen were used to isolate CD4+ and CD8+ T cell populations. This clonotype was found a few times. Its antigen remains undetermined. No base-level quality is on record; no much larger clone is a single base apart. Points the paper makes about the study in general: In monozygotic twins, recombination models systematically underestimated out-of-frame TCR alpha sharing, but the models matched the sharing seen between unrelated individuals. Because the same donors could not be followed over many years, the conclusions relied on cross-sectional statistical analysis. In beta out-of-frame sequences, excess twin sharing was weaker, because having fewer shared sequences lowered the signal-to-noise ratio. Compared with coincidental sharing between unrelated individuals, an excess of low generation-probability sequences was observed among out-of-frame TCR alpha sequences shared between twins. Invariant T cells such as MAIT and iNKT could partly confound zero-insertion analyses, although diverse VJ usage argued against such confounding for most clonotypes. Abundant cord blood beta clonotypes carried fewer insertions; young adult naive repertoires showed a weaker similar trend, while memory repertoires showed none.

The germline V gene (reference sequence) yields DFQATT for CDR1 and SNEGSKA for CDR2. The CDR3 covers 14 residues, taking in both the cysteine and the phenylalanine. Just the 42-base CDR3 DNA is kept, in frame starting at base 1. The V and J ends are trimmed by 0 bases and 10 bases, leaving 16 bases between them. The same sample was also studied in work on yellow fever vaccine responses in identical twins. Per that second paper: The authors reported that the T cell response to vaccination in identical twins appeared partly convergent and partly personalized. In identical twins, the study followed T cell clones that responded to the vaccine with precision.

This receptor was taken from a woman aged 18 to 35 in good health. Rearrangement joined TRBV20-1 to TRBJ2-1; the best D guess is TRBD2, with 6 bases matching. Material for sequencing was CD4+ T cells sorted from blood. Read as DNA, the sequence is TGCAGTGCTAGAGATCCCAAGCGGGTCTTCGAGCAGTTCTTC. This yields the protein CSARDPKRVFEQFF.